A selection of T cell receptor beta chains follows, all from one sample in a study of T cells in Graves' hyperthyroidism and ophthalmopathy. TCRdb processed the multiplex PCR reads anew with MiXCR; each CDR3 protein has one entry. The sample lists 530,000 or so distinct CDR3 sequences; 15% to 20% were seen once. The sequenced sample consisted of blood. These receptors all stem from a woman aged 18-35 years with Graves' ophthalmopathy. CDR3s include the opening cysteine and the closing phenylalanine or tryptophan. D genes are given only for firm matches. Size is omitted from some rows. Given values are once, few, many or a class for expanded clones.

CDR3 protein: CAISELAGSGEQFF; CDR3 DNA: TGTGCCATCAGTGAACTAGCGGGATCGGGTGAGCAGTTCTTC; D gene: TRBD2; J gene: TRBJ2-1; clone size: many; V gene: TRBV10-3
CDR3 protein: CAWSHGQGGNQPQHF; CDR3 DNA: TGTGCCTGGAGTCATGGACAGGGCGGCAATCAGCCCCAGCATTTT; D gene: TRBD1; J gene: TRBJ1-5; clone size: NA; V gene: TRBV30
CDR3 protein: CSVEERRLGGTYEQYF; CDR3 DNA: TGCAGCGTTGAAGAAAGGAGATTGGGGGGAACCTACGAGCAGTACTTC; D gene: NA; J gene: TRBJ2-7; clone size: few; V gene: TRBV29-1
CDR3 protein: CASRRRDRLNTEAFF; CDR3 DNA: TGTGCCAGCAGGCGTCGTGACAGGTTGAACACTGAAGCTTTCTTT; D gene: NA; J gene: TRBJ1-1; clone size: many; V gene: TRBV6-1
CDR3 protein: CASSLWTSGGMDNEQFF; CDR3 DNA: TGTGCCAGCAGTTTATGGACTAGCGGGGGAATGGACAATGAGCAGTTCTTC; D gene: TRBD2; J gene: TRBJ2-1; clone size: NA; V gene: TRBV27
CDR3 protein: CASSEYRTPTNEKLFF; CDR3 DNA: TGTGCCAGCAGTGAATATCGAACACCAACTAATGAAAAACTGTTTTTT; D gene: NA; J gene: TRBJ1-4; clone size: many; V gene: TRBV25-1
CDR3 protein: CSASGLAGGNEQFF; CDR3 DNA: TGCAGTGCTTCCGGACTAGCGGGAGGGAATGAGCAGTTCTTC; D gene: TRBD2; J gene: TRBJ2-1; clone size: many; V gene: TRBV20-1
CDR3 protein: CASSERFAVWEQYF; CDR3 DNA: TGTGCCAGCAGTGAACGGTTCGCTGTCTGGGAGCAGTACTTC; D gene: NA; J gene: TRBJ2-7; clone size: once; V gene: TRBV6-1
CDR3 protein: CASSATSRGEQFF; CDR3 DNA: TGTGCCAGTAGCGCAACATCCCGAGGTGAGCAGTTCTTC; D gene: NA; J gene: TRBJ2-1; clone size: few; V gene: TRBV19
CDR3 protein: CATSSQGPSYNEQFF; CDR3 DNA: TGTGCCACCAGTTCACAGGGACCCTCCTACAATGAGCAGTTCTTC; D gene: NA; J gene: TRBJ2-1; clone size: NA; V gene: TRBV24-1
CDR3 protein: CAWSVPVGLGAPTDTQYF; CDR3 DNA: TGTGCCTGGAGTGTACCAGTGGGCCTGGGGGCCCCCACAGATACGCAGTATTTT; D gene: NA; J gene: TRBJ2-3; clone size: many; V gene: TRBV30
CDR3 protein: CASSRTGGESTDTQYF; CDR3 DNA: TGTGCCAGCAGCCGGACAGGGGGCGAAAGCACAGATACGCAGTATTTT; D gene: TRBD1; J gene: TRBJ2-3; clone size: many; V gene: TRBV11-1
CDR3 protein: CASSQQGRVGYTF; CDR3 DNA: TGTGCCAGCAGCCAACAGGGTCGCGTTGGCTACACCTTC; D gene: NA; J gene: TRBJ1-2; clone size: NA; V gene: TRBV3-1
CDR3 protein: CASSSRTDFNTEAFF; CDR3 DNA: TGTGCCAGCAGTTCCCGGACAGATTTCAACACTGAAGCTTTCTTT; D gene: NA; J gene: TRBJ1-1; clone size: many; V gene: TRBV6-2/TRBV6-3
CDR3 protein: CASSPKGGNPYEQYF; CDR3 DNA: TGTGCCAGCTCGCCCAAAGGGGGTAACCCCTACGAGCAGTACTTC; D gene: NA; J gene: TRBJ2-7; clone size: few; V gene: TRBV7-9
CDR3 protein: CASSPEFGRTDTQYF; CDR3 DNA: TGTGCCAGCAGTCCCGAATTTGGCCGCACAGATACGCAGTATTTT; D gene: NA; J gene: TRBJ2-3; clone size: few; V gene: TRBV12-3/TRBV12-4
CDR3 protein: CSARVGGNYGYTF; CDR3 DNA: TGCAGTGCTAGGGTCGGGGGCAACTATGGCTACACCTTC; D gene: NA; J gene: TRBJ1-2; clone size: many; V gene: TRBV20-1
CDR3 protein: CASSRVSEAFF; CDR3 DNA: TGTGCCAGCAGTAGGGTTTCTGAAGCTTTCTTT; D gene: NA; J gene: TRBJ1-1; clone size: NA; V gene: TRBV6-2/TRBV6-3
CDR3 protein: CASTRGGRDTEAFF; CDR3 DNA: TGTGCCAGCACCCGGGGGGGGCGAGACACTGAAGCTTTCTTT; D gene: NA; J gene: TRBJ1-1; clone size: many; V gene: TRBV27
CDR3 protein: CASSLELRGGANVLTF; CDR3 DNA: TGCGCCAGCAGCTTAGAGCTCCGGGGTGGGGCCAACGTCCTGACTTTC; D gene: NA; J gene: TRBJ2-6; clone size: NA; V gene: TRBV5-1
CDR3 protein: CASSLEPGSEAFF; CDR3 DNA: TGTGCCAGCAGCTTAGAGCCTGGGTCTGAAGCTTTCTTT; D gene: NA; J gene: TRBJ1-1; clone size: many; V gene: TRBV11-2
CDR3 protein: CASSLIFARGGLGYTF; CDR3 DNA: TGTGCCAGCAGTTTAATTTTTGCCAGGGGGGGACTTGGCTACACCTTC; D gene: TRBD1; J gene: TRBJ1-2; clone size: few; V gene: TRBV27
CDR3 protein: CASSSPPGELFF; CDR3 DNA: TGTGCCAGCAGCTCCCCCCCCGGGGAGCTGTTTTTT; D gene: NA; J gene: TRBJ2-2; clone size: many; V gene: TRBV7-8
CDR3 protein: CAWDGGVTSQAFF; CDR3 DNA: TGTGCCTGGGATGGAGGGGTTACCTCTCAAGCTTTCTTT; D gene: NA; J gene: TRBJ1-1; clone size: NA; V gene: TRBV30